These T cell receptor beta chains were read from a single sample in a study of blood T cell repertoires in COVID-19. Clones were read by immunoSEQ multiplex PCR, and TCRdb kept only the in-frame ones, dropping some. Among roughly 180,000 clones, approximately 85% were seen once, and the ten largest hold roughly 8%. Input material: peripheral blood. These receptors were taken from a woman aged 55-69 years with acute or convalescent COVID-19. The CDR3 runs from the conserved cysteine through the conserved F or W. The D gene is left open where the match is weak. Where a row states a size, it is once, few, many or the class of an expanded clone; other rows omit it.

v_call,clone_size,cdr3_length,d_call,j_call,cdr3_aa,cdr3_nt
TRBV14,-,14,-,TRBJ2-7,CASSQYLGSFEQYF,TGTGCCAGCAGCCAATACCTCGGGAGTTTTGAGCAGTACTTC
TRBV20-1,many,14,TRBD2,TRBJ2-1,CSASAAGIYNEQFF,TGCAGTGCTAGTGCAGCGGGAATCTACAATGAGCAGTTCTTC
TRBV19,-,11,-,TRBJ2-7,CASSSRDLVYF,TGTGCCAGTAGTTCCCGGGACTTGGTGTACTTC
TRBV19,-,16,-,TRBJ1-1,CASSIYWAMGRTEAFF,TGTGCCAGTAGTATTTACTGGGCCATGGGGAGGACTGAAGCTTTCTTT
TRBV2,once,16,-,TRBJ1-2,CASSAFNRASGYGYTF,TGTGCCAGCAGTGCTTTCAACAGGGCAAGTGGTTATGGCTACACCTTC
TRBV3-1/TRBV3-2,-,16,-,TRBJ1-4,CASSQVILKGDEKLFF,TGTGCCAGCAGCCAAGTAATCTTGAAGGGGGACGAAAAACTGTTTTTT
TRBV6-6,once,14,-,TRBJ2-7,CASSRDRAGYEQYF,TGTGCCAGCAGTCGTGACAGGGCGGGGTACGAGCAGTACTTC
TRBV7-6,-,15,TRBD1,TRBJ2-5,CASSSMTGARVSQYF,TGTGCCAGCAGCTCCATGACAGGGGCCCGGGTGAGCCAGTACTTC
TRBV5-4,-,18,-,TRBJ2-6,CASSGGGRPGSGANVLTF,TGTGCCAGCAGCGGGGGAGGCCGACCCGGCTCTGGGGCCAACGTCCTGACTTTC
TRBV5-1,-,15,TRBD2,TRBJ2-1,CASSWGLAGADEQFF,TGCGCCAGCAGCTGGGGACTAGCGGGAGCCGATGAGCAGTTCTTC
TRBV7-2,-,15,TRBD1,TRBJ2-1,CASSLAPTGVSEQFF,TGTGCCAGCAGCTTAGCTCCGACAGGGGTCAGTGAGCAGTTCTTC
TRBV30,-,20,TRBD2,TRBJ2-1,CAWSVQAGTSGTVRGNEQFF,TGTGCCTGGAGTGTACAGGCCGGGACTAGCGGGACGGTAAGGGGCAATGAGCAGTTCTTC
TRBV27,-,16,TRBD2,TRBJ2-2,CASRNHETSGTGELFF,TGTGCCAGCCGGAACCATGAGACTAGCGGGACCGGGGAGCTGTTTTTT
TRBV5-1,few,16,-,TRBJ1-3,CASSLDPGLSGNTIYF,TGCGCCAGCAGCTTGGATCCGGGACTCTCTGGAAACACCATATATTTT
TRBV28,-,15,-,TRBJ1-2,CASTSAGLIAYGYTF,TGTGCCAGCACCTCGGCGGGGCTTATAGCCTATGGCTACACCTTC
TRBV4-2,-,13,-,TRBJ1-2,CASSQERGGGYTF,TGTGCCAGCAGCCAAGAACGGGGTGGTGGCTACACCTTC
TRBV6-1,-,14,TRBD1,TRBJ1-1,CASSEQGASTEAFF,TGTGCCAGCAGTGAGCAGGGGGCTAGCACTGAAGCTTTCTTT
TRBV6-1,few,13,-,TRBJ1-2,CASSETGNYGYTF,TGTGCCAGCAGTGAGACAGGCAACTATGGCTACACCTTC
TRBV5-1,-,16,TRBD1,TRBJ1-4,CASSLGGTATNEKLFF,TGCGCCAGCAGCTTGGGAGGGACAGCAACTAATGAAAAACTGTTTTTT
TRBV28,few,14,-,TRBJ1-5,CASSFLQTNQPQHF,TGTGCCAGCAGTTTTTTACAGACCAATCAGCCCCAGCATTTT
TRBV28,-,13,-,TRBJ1-1,CASEEHMNTEAFF,TGTGCCAGCGAAGAGCATATGAACACTGAAGCTTTCTTT
TRBV6-5,-,15,TRBD2,TRBJ2-7,CASTPGASGAYEQYF,TGTGCCAGCACCCCCGGAGCTAGCGGGGCGTACGAGCAGTACTTC
TRBV19,-,14,TRBD1,TRBJ1-5,CASRGGQGNQPQHF,TGTGCCAGTAGAGGGGGACAGGGCAATCAGCCCCAGCATTTT
TRBV15,-,16,TRBD2,TRBJ2-1,CATSRGELAGVGEQFF,TGTGCCACCAGCAGAGGAGAACTAGCGGGAGTAGGCGAGCAGTTCTTC
TRBV29-1,once,13,-,TRBJ1-1,CSVDTARGTEAFF,TGCAGCGTTGATACGGCTAGGGGCACTGAAGCTTTCTTT
TRBV7-9,-,15,TRBD2,TRBJ2-2,CASSSAGVFPGELFF,TGTGCCAGCAGCTCCGCGGGAGTTTTCCCCGGGGAGCTGTTTTTT
TRBV10-2,-,14,-,TRBJ1-4,CASSEGGDGEKLFF,TGCGCCAGCAGTGAGGGGGGGGATGGAGAAAAACTGTTTTTT
TRBV6-5,once,14,-,TRBJ2-1,CASRSGTLGGEQFF,TGTGCCAGCAGATCCGGGACTTTAGGCGGTGAGCAGTTCTTC
TRBV2,-,12,-,TRBJ1-2,CASSEPRGGYTF,TGTGCCAGCAGTGAACCTCGGGGAGGCTACACCTTC
TRBV5-1,-,16,TRBD1,TRBJ1-1,CASSSGSTGGSTEAFF,TGCGCCAGCAGCTCTGGATCGACAGGGGGGAGCACTGAAGCTTTCTTT
TRBV6-1,-,16,-,TRBJ1-5,CASSGTATYSNQPQHF,TGTGCCAGCAGTGGGACAGCGACTTATAGCAATCAGCCCCAGCATTTT
TRBV3-1/TRBV3-2,-,14,TRBD1,TRBJ2-7,CASSNGQGPYEQYF,TGTGCCAGCAGCAACGGACAGGGGCCCTACGAGCAGTACTTC
TRBV15,few,14,TRBD1,TRBJ2-5,CATSSGQGRRTQYF,TGTGCCACCAGCAGCGGACAGGGAAGAAGAACCCAGTACTTC
TRBV30,-,13,-,TRBJ1-4,CAQNGGDNEKLFF,TGTGCCCAGAACGGGGGGGATAATGAAAAACTGTTTTTT
TRBV15,-,15,TRBD1,TRBJ1-2,CATRFNTGEAYGYTF,TGTGCCACCAGGTTCAATACAGGGGAGGCCTATGGCTACACCTTC
TRBV15,-,14,-,TRBJ2-3,CAIGFGPSADTQYF,TGTGCCATCGGATTCGGTCCGAGCGCAGATACGCAGTATTTT
TRBV16,once,15,-,TRBJ1-6,CASSQEGSGNSPLHF,TGTGCCAGCAGCCAAGAAGGGAGTGGGAATTCACCCCTCCACTTT
TRBV19,-,12,-,TRBJ2-5,CAFQTSKETQYF,TGTGCCTTTCAGACTAGTAAAGAGACCCAGTACTTC
TRBV28,-,15,-,TRBJ1-6,CASSLGGTSNSPLHF,TGTGCCAGCAGTTTAGGGGGGACTTCTAATTCACCCCTCCACTTT
TRBV11-3,-,15,-,TRBJ2-2,CASSLGQGNTGELFF,TGTGCCAGCAGCTTAGGTCAGGGGAACACCGGGGAGCTGTTTTTT
TRBV6-5,-,14,-,TRBJ1-1,CASSYYPGNTEAFF,TGTGCCAGCAGTTACTATCCGGGAAACACTGAAGCTTTCTTT
TRBV7-2,-,14,-,TRBJ2-7,CASSPWTEVYEQYF,TGTGCCAGCAGCCCCTGGACTGAAGTCTACGAGCAGTACTTC
TRBV6-5,-,15,TRBD1,TRBJ2-2,CASSTRDRDTGELFF,TGTGCCAGCAGTACTAGGGACAGGGACACCGGGGAGCTGTTTTTT
TRBV5-1,-,16,TRBD1,TRBJ1-1,CASSSRTGARNTEAFF,TGCGCCAGCAGCTCGAGAACAGGGGCGAGGAACACTGAAGCTTTCTTT
TRBV5-1,-,13,TRBD1,TRBJ1-2,CASSSDRVRGYTF,TGCGCCAGCAGCTCGGACAGGGTGAGAGGCTACACCTTC
TRBV3-1/TRBV3-2,-,13,-,TRBJ2-1,CASSSWANDEQFF,TGTGCCAGCAGTTCCTGGGCGAACGATGAGCAGTTCTTC
TRBV11-2,-,14,TRBD1,TRBJ1-2,CASSSTGIGYGYTF,TGTGCCAGCAGCTCGACAGGGATTGGCTATGGCTACACCTTC
TRBV6-6,-,14,TRBD1,TRBJ1-4,CASSYSGQDEKLFF,TGTGCCAGCAGTTACTCGGGACAGGACGAAAAACTGTTTTTT
TRBV25-1,-,15,TRBD2,TRBJ2-1,CASSEPGVAGNEQFF,TGTGCCAGCAGTGAACCTGGGGTAGCGGGGAATGAGCAGTTCTTC
TRBV5-4,-,15,TRBD2,TRBJ2-7,CASSLGGLGETEQYF,TGTGCCAGCAGCTTGGGGGGACTAGGGGAGACCGAGCAGTACTTC
TRBV6-5,-,13,TRBD1,TRBJ2-3,CASGGQSTDTQYF,TGTGCCAGCGGGGGACAGAGCACAGATACGCAGTATTTT
TRBV7-3,-,15,TRBD2,TRBJ2-1,CASSPNSGGYNEQFF,TGTGCCAGCAGCCCAAATAGCGGGGGGTACAATGAGCAGTTCTTC